The rows below give T cell receptor beta chains drawn from one sample of a study of lymphopenia after photon versus proton radiotherapy. Only in-frame clones appear in the TCRdb table, and some are missing; sequencing was by immunoSEQ multiplex PCR. The table lists more than 70,000 clones, more than 70% of them singletons. The sample here was peripheral blood, taken from a patient treated with proton-based radiotherapy. The receptor set was obtained from a man aged 55 to 70 with pancreatic cancer. Both conserved end residues are part of each CDR3. The order of the fields is V gene, D gene, J gene, clone size, CDR3 protein, CDR3 DNA. A D gene is named only where the DNA matches it firmly. Some rows have no size entry. The others give once, few or many, or a class for an expanded clone.

>TRBV7-2|-|TRBJ2-7|-
CASNFLGYEQYF
TGTGCCAGCAACTTCCTAGGTTACGAGCAGTACTTC
>TRBV4-3|-|TRBJ2-2|-
CASSQESAGADGELFF
TGCGCCAGCAGCCAAGAATCTGCAGGGGCTGACGGGGAGCTGTTTTTT
>TRBV6-1|-|TRBJ2-7|-
CASRGGAEDEQYF
TGTGCCAGCAGGGGGGGCGCGGAGGACGAGCAGTACTTC
>TRBV2|-|TRBJ2-6|once
CASSDTGRNTGANVLTF
TGTGCCAGCAGCGACACGGGACGAAACACTGGGGCCAACGTCCTGACTTTC
>TRBV11-2|-|TRBJ2-2|-
CASSRWSGHTNTGELFF
TGTGCCAGCAGCAGATGGTCGGGTCATACGAACACCGGGGAGCTGTTTTTT
>TRBV6-1|-|TRBJ2-7|few
CASSITGTYEQYF
TGTGCCAGCAGTATAACAGGGACCTACGAGCAGTACTTC
>TRBV2|TRBD2|TRBJ2-1|-
CASSERFLAVNEQFF
TGTGCCAGCAGTGAACGGTTCCTAGCGGTTAATGAGCAGTTCTTC
>TRBV7-2|-|TRBJ1-5|-
CASSLTHSNQPQHF
TGTGCCAGCAGCCTTACACATAGCAATCAGCCCCAGCATTTT
>TRBV18|-|TRBJ2-5|-
CASSVVRETQYF
TGTGCCAGCTCCGTTGTCCGAGAGACCCAGTACTTC
>TRBV7-2|TRBD2|TRBJ2-7|-
CASSLGSGRARDYEQYF
TGTGCCAGCAGCTTAGGGAGCGGGAGGGCCCGGGATTACGAGCAGTACTTC
>TRBV28|TRBD2|TRBJ2-5|-
CASSSGLAGGVETQYF
TGTGCCAGCAGTTCCGGACTAGCGGGAGGGGTGGAGACCCAGTACTTC
>TRBV7-3|-|TRBJ2-5|-
CASSRLDQETQYF
TGTGCCAGCAGCCGACTAGATCAAGAGACCCAGTACTTC
>TRBV15|TRBD1|TRBJ2-7|-
CATSRGETGGDEQYF
TGTGCCACCAGCAGAGGGGAGACAGGGGGTGACGAGCAGTACTTC
>TRBV6-1|-|TRBJ1-3|-
CASSEWWVGISGNTIYF
TGTGCCAGCAGTGAGTGGTGGGTAGGGATCTCTGGAAACACCATATATTTT
>TRBV5-1|TRBD1|TRBJ2-6|-
CASSTLGQGGASVSGANVLTF
TGCGCCAGCAGCACCTTGGGACAGGGAGGGGCATCAGTCTCTGGGGCCAACGTCCTGACTTTC
>TRBV5-6|-|TRBJ2-2|-
CASRPDLDPGELFF
TGTGCCAGCAGACCCGACCTCGATCCCGGGGAGCTGTTTTTT
>TRBV19|-|TRBJ2-5|-
CASSIRGAGRETQYF
TGTGCCAGTAGTATACGGGGGGCAGGGAGGGAGACCCAGTACTTC
>TRBV4-1|TRBD1|TRBJ1-4|-
CASNRGGGEKLFF
TGCGCCAGCAACAGGGGGGGTGGTGAAAAACTGTTTTTT
>TRBV30|-|TRBJ2-7|-
CAWRRDYEQYF
TGTGCCTGGAGGAGGGACTACGAGCAGTACTTC
>TRBV5-8|TRBD1|TRBJ2-5|once
CASSLRGQGRGETQYF
TGTGCCAGCAGCCTACGCGGACAGGGCCGGGGGGAGACCCAGTACTTC
>TRBV21-1|-|TRBJ2-7|-
CASSKTGTQYF
TGTGCCAGCAGCAAGACAGGGACGCAGTACTTC
>TRBV5-1|-|TRBJ1-4|-
CASSRHGRNEKLFF
TGCGCCAGCAGCCGACACGGACGGAATGAAAAACTGTTTTTT
>TRBV6-4|-|TRBJ1-1|-
CASSPVWGSAEAFF
TGTGCCAGCAGTCCTGTGTGGGGGTCTGCTGAAGCTTTCTTT
>TRBV6-1|TRBD2|TRBJ2-5|-
CASSGTSGDQETQYF
TGTGCCAGCAGTGGGACTAGCGGAGACCAAGAGACCCAGTACTTC
>TRBV5-1|-|TRBJ2-2|-
CASSPGVVTGELFF
TGCGCCAGCAGCCCTGGGGTCGTTACCGGGGAGCTGTTTTTT
>TRBV2|-|TRBJ1-2|few
CASSGMGGDGYTF
TGTGCCAGCAGCGGAATGGGTGGCGATGGCTACACCTTC
>TRBV6-5|TRBD2|TRBJ2-3|-
CASSWRRESTDTQYF
TGTGCCAGCAGCTGGAGGCGGGAGAGCACAGATACGCAGTATTTT
>TRBV7-7|TRBD2|TRBJ2-3|-
CASSPASGSTDTQYF
TGTGCTAGCAGCCCGGCTAGCGGGAGCACAGATACGCAGTATTTT
>TRBV28|-|TRBJ2-1|-
CASSVITGNKFF
TGTGCCAGCAGTGTGATAACAGGGAATAAGTTCTTC
>TRBV11-3|TRBD2|TRBJ2-1|-
CASSRAGLAVNEQFF
TGTGCCAGCAGTAGGGCGGGACTAGCAGTCAATGAGCAGTTCTTC
>TRBV2|-|TRBJ2-1|-
CATLEEGPYNEQFF
TGTGCCACCTTGGAGGAGGGACCATACAATGAGCAGTTCTTC
>TRBV19|TRBD1|TRBJ1-5|-
CASKGEQGMVNQPQHF
TGTGCCAGTAAGGGAGAACAGGGGATGGTCAATCAGCCCCAGCATTTT
>TRBV28|TRBD2|TRBJ2-7|once
CASSLWGLAGLPDEQYF
TGTGCCAGCAGTTTATGGGGGTTAGCGGGGCTCCCCGACGAGCAGTACTTC
>TRBV11-1|-|TRBJ1-1|-
CASSEHRNTEAFF
TGTGCCAGCAGCGAACACCGGAACACTGAAGCTTTCTTT
>TRBV7-8|TRBD1|TRBJ1-5|-
CASSLRQGSEPQHF
TGTGCCAGCAGCCTCCGACAGGGGAGTGAGCCCCAGCATTTT
>TRBV10-3|TRBD2|TRBJ2-5|-
CAISEGAGGGETQYF
TGTGCCATCAGTGAGGGGGCGGGAGGTGGGGAGACCCAGTACTTC
>TRBV2|TRBD1|TRBJ1-1|-
CASTLDRGNTEAFF
TGTGCCAGCACTCTCGACAGGGGAAACACTGAAGCTTTCTTT
>TRBV28|TRBD1|TRBJ2-7|once
CASRPTGGGEQYF
TGTGCCAGCAGACCGACAGGGGGCGGCGAGCAGTACTTC
>TRBV27|-|TRBJ1-5|-
CASSFSGGQPQHF
TGTGCCAGCAGTTTTTCGGGGGGTCAGCCCCAGCATTTT
>TRBV27|TRBD2|TRBJ2-1|-
CASSSQPGLAQGGNEQFF
TGTGCCAGCAGTTCTCAACCGGGACTAGCGCAGGGGGGCAATGAGCAGTTCTTC
>TRBV6-5|-|TRBJ1-2|few
CASSYSDRNGYTF
TGTGCCAGCAGTTATTCAGACAGGAATGGCTACACCTTC
>TRBV19|-|TRBJ2-2|-
CASSTRGRRELFF
TGTGCCAGTAGTACCAGAGGCAGGCGGGAGCTGTTTTTT
>TRBV6-1|TRBD2|TRBJ2-2|-
CASSEGAGGLTGELFF
TGTGCCAGCAGTGAAGGGGCGGGAGGGCTCACCGGGGAGCTGTTTTTT
>TRBV7-9|TRBD2|TRBJ2-7|-
CASSPTSGKLHEQYF
TGTGCCAGCAGCCCCACTAGCGGGAAGCTACATGAGCAGTACTTC
>TRBV2|TRBD2|TRBJ2-1|-
CASSVGSGRTVEQFF
TGTGCCAGCAGTGTGGGTAGCGGGAGGACGGTTGAGCAGTTCTTC
>TRBV30|-|TRBJ2-4|-
CAWRRRQGTAKNIQYF
TGTGCCTGGAGGCGGCGGCAGGGGACAGCCAAAAACATTCAGTACTTC
>TRBV7-9|-|TRBJ1-1|-
CASSSQRGDTEAFF
TGTGCCAGCAGCTCACAGAGGGGGGATACTGAAGCTTTCTTT
>TRBV6-5|-|TRBJ1-1|-
CASKGLNTEAFF
TGTGCCAGCAAGGGTCTTAACACTGAAGCTTTCTTT
>TRBV5-4|-|TRBJ2-5|-
CASSLDPVTPSGETQYF
TGTGCCAGCAGCTTGGACCCGGTGACACCATCAGGAGAGACCCAGTACTTC
>TRBV19|-|TRBJ1-5|once
CASSIGEVQPQHF
TGTGCCAGTAGTATAGGGGAGGTCCAGCCCCAGCATTTT